These 17 T cell receptor beta chains originate from one sample sequenced in a study of blood T cells in healthy people across ages. Primers used in a second PCR of about 7 to 12 cycles were a sample-barcoded 5' primer and a J-beta primer mix. TCRdb called the 5' RACE reads again in MiXCR, with one record for every CDR3 protein. This table has hundreds of thousands of distinct CDR3 sequences, 20% to 25% appearing once. The sample was blood. Receptors originate from a man between 65 and 85 years old in good health.

CDR3 sequence (DNA): TGCAGTGCTAGAGCGGGACAGTCCTACGAGCAGTACTTC. Its protein product is CSARAGQSYEQYF. The chain couples TRBV20-1 to TRBJ2-7, with 7 nucleotides matching TRBD1. V trimming: 1 base; J trimming: 1 base; junction bases outside the gene matches: 1. Germline V gene sequence: CDR1 DFQATT, CDR2 SNEGSKA (reference sequence). This CDR3 spans 13 amino acids.

The chain uses TRBV5-1 and TRBJ1-4; D is possibly TRBD1 (5 bases). The CDR3 consists of 15 residues. CDR1 is SGHRS, CDR2 YFSETQ, per germline. Trimming removed 3 bases at V and 8 bases at J, with 17 bases between. Here the CDR3 reads CASSSSRGLGEKLFF. The CDR3 DNA follows: TGCGCCAGCAGCTCTTCTAGGGGTCTCGGAGAAAAACTGTTTTTT.

This clonotype was seen more than once but under ten times. The rearrangement joins TRBV5-6 to TRBJ2-6; 10 bases fit TRBD1. Per the germline V gene, CDR1 is SGHDT and CDR2 is YYEEEE. V was pared by 2 bases and J by 1 base, with 3 bases of the junction left unmatched. The CDR3 runs 17 residues. CDR3 DNA sequence: TGTGCCAGCAGCTTAGGACAGGGGGGTTCTGGGGCCAACGTCCTGACTTTC. Translating it yields CASSLGQGGSGANVLTF.

The rearrangement links TRBV20-1 to TRBJ2-3, with 7 bases fitting TRBD2. Per the germline V gene, CDR1 is DFQATT and CDR2 is SNEGSKA (reference sequence). This CDR3 is built from 15 residues. After removal of 3 bases from V and 0 bases from J, the junction contained 6 bases not matched to a gene. CDR3 bases: TGCAGTGCTAGGAGGCCAGCGGGAAGCACAGATACGCAGTATTTT. Translated: CSARRPAGSTDTQYF.

The V and J genes are TRBV7-9 and TRBJ1-4; 7 positions agree with TRBD1. The ends lost 4 bases at V and 5 bases at J; junction bases unmatched: 4. Germline CDR1 SEHNR, CDR2 FQNEAQ (reference sequence). The CDR3 is 14 residues long. CDR3 bases: TGTGCCAGCAGCTCGGGACAGCTGAATGAAAAACTGTTTTTT. Protein sequence: CASSSGQLNEKLFF.

The chain joins TRBV7-2 to TRBJ1-5, with D perhaps TRBD1 (6 bases). The CDR3 is 16 residues long. Germline V lookup: CDR1 SGHTA, CDR2 FQGNSA. Trimming pared 6 bases from V and 2 bases from J, leaving 17 bases between. The CDR3 spells CASSSLRGAGNQPQHF. The CDR3 DNA sequence: TGTGCCAGCAGTTCCCTAAGGGGGGCCGGCAATCAGCCCCAGCATTTT.

The J gene is TRBJ2-5, the V gene TRBV28; 7 bases are shared with TRBD1. Germline V gene sequence: CDR1 MDHEN, CDR2 SYDVKM. With V trimmed by 6 bases and J by 1 base, 11 bases remained unmatched. The CDR3 contains 16 residues. The CDR3 sequence is CASSNPGQRGQETQYF. In nucleotides, the CDR3 is TGTGCCAGCAGCAATCCGGGACAGAGGGGCCAAGAGACCCAGTACTTC.

This clonotype appeared once. The chain employs TRBV20-1 and TRBJ2-1; no clear D gene. The CDR3 length is 15 residues. In germline, CDR1 is DFQATT, CDR2 SNEGSKA (reference sequence). Trimming removed 4 bases at V and 1 base at J, with 14 bases between. The chain's CDR3 is CSATAVVKSYNEQFF. CDR3 sequence (DNA): TGCAGTGCTACTGCAGTAGTCAAATCCTACAATGAGCAGTTCTTC.

The table lists this clonotype with a few counts. The chain links TRBV5-1 to TRBJ2-5; 7 bases align to TRBD1. With 2 bases clipped from V and 6 bases from J, the junction kept 10 bases outside the gene matches. Germline V CDR1 and CDR2: SGHRS, YFSETQ. CDR3 length equals 15 residues. CDR3 sequence reads: CASSLGATGSQTQYF. The CDR3 DNA sequence: TGCGCCAGCAGCTTAGGAGCGACAGGGTCGCAGACCCAGTACTTC.

This clonotype was seen a handful of times. The rearrangement uses TRBV20-1 and TRBJ2-5, with a tentative D call TRBD2 (6 bases). Near its end, the DNA agrees better with TRBJ2-7, so the J call may be wrong. Germline CDR1 reads DFQATT; CDR2 reads SNEGSKA (reference sequence). The CDR3 covers 14 residues. Written as DNA, the CDR3 is TGCAGTGCTTACCCTATCCGGGACTTCTACGAGCAGTACTTC. Translation: CSAYPIRDFYEQYF.

The CDR3 nucleotides read TGCAGCGACCACAGTGGGTCTGCTAGCGCCGGGGAGCTGTTTTTT. Its protein is CSDHSGSASAGELFF. The gene calls are TRBV29-1 and TRBJ2-2; D may be TRBD2 (6 bases). Germline assignment: CDR1 SQVTM and CDR2 ANQGSEA. The CDR3 consists of 15 residues. The germline V and J ends were trimmed by 7 bases and 6 bases, with 21 bases remaining between them.

This clonotype was seen many times. This chain uses TRBV29-1 with TRBJ1-4, with D tentatively TRBD1 (6 bases). CDR1 is SQVTM, CDR2 ANQGSEA, per germline. Trimming cost V 4 bases and J 5 bases, with 11 bases left between them. The CDR3 loop spans 13 amino acids. Here the CDR3 reads CSVGDRSNEKLFF. The CDR3 DNA reads TGCAGCGTTGGAGACAGGTCAAATGAAAAACTGTTTTTT.

This rearrangement joins TRBV28 to TRBJ2-2, with D possibly TRBD2 on 6 matching bases. The CDR3 has 16 residues. Germline-derived CDR1 and CDR2 are MDHEN and SYDVKM. Trimming cost V 10 bases and J 0 bases, with 18 bases left between them. CDR3 bases: TGTGCCACCAAAGGGAAGCGGGCCCCGAACACCGGGGAGCTGTTTTTT. Translating it yields CATKGKRAPNTGELFF.

The chain carries TRBV2 and TRBJ1-4; D not resolved. CDR3 length: 11 amino acids. The ends were cut back, 8 bases at V and 6 bases at J, with 7 bases in the middle. Germline V lookup: CDR1 SNHLY, CDR2 FYNNEI. The CDR3, as DNA: TGTGCCAGCGGGTCGTATGAAAAACTGTTTTTT. Its protein product is CASGSYEKLFF.

The chain recombines TRBV20-1 with TRBJ2-3; D perhaps matches TRBD2 (6 bases). V was pared by 3 bases and J by 1 base, with 14 bases between. The CDR3 is made up of 15 amino acids. Germline V gene sequence: CDR1 DFQATT, CDR2 SNEGSKA (reference sequence). The CDR3 region is CSASPGVAGTDTQYF. As DNA, the CDR3 is TGCAGTGCTAGTCCGGGAGTGGCTGGCACAGATACGCAGTATTTT.

The CDR3: CASSSGKGGDTQYF. The CDR3 DNA is TGTGCCAGCAGTTCCGGCAAGGGAGGAGATACGCAGTATTTT. This rearrangement joins TRBV26 to TRBJ2-3; the table's TRBD2 call for D was not verified on the DNA. TRBV26 has pseudogene status. This CDR3 is 14 amino acids long.

V gene TRBV15 combines with J gene TRBJ2-7; TRBD2 agrees at 7 bases. V dropped 0 bases and J dropped 4; count of bases not matched to a gene: 6. The CDR3 spans 15 residues. Germline values: CDR1 LNHNV, CDR2 YYDKDF (reference sequence). The CDR3 DNA reads as TGTGCCACCAGCAGAGAGGGGGGGGTGTCATACGAGCAGTACTTC. It codes for CATSREGGVSYEQYF.